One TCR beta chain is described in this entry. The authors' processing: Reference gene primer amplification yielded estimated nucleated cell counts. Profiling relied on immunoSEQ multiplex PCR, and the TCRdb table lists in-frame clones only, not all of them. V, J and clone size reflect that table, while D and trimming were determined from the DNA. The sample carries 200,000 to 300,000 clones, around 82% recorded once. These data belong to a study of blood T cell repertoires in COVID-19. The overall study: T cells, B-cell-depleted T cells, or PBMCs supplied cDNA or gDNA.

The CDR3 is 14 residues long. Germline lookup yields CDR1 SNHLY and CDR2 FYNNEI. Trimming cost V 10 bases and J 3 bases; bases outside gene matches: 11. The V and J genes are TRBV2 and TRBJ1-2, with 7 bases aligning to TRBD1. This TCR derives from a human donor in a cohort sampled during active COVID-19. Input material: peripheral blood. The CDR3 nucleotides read TGTGCCACCCAAGGGACAGTTAAACACTATGGCTACACCTTC. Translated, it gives CATQGTVKHYGYTF.